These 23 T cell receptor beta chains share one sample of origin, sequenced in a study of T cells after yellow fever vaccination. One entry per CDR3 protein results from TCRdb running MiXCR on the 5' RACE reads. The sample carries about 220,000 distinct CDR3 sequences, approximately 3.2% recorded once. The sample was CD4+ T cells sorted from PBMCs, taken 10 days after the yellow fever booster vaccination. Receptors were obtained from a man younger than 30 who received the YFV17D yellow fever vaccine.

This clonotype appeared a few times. The CDR3, as DNA: TGTGCCAGCAGCTCCCGCCGGGGGACCCCAGATCGTGAGCAGTTCTTC. Its translation: CASSSRRGTPDREQFF. The V gene is TRBV7-2, the J gene TRBJ2-1; D might be TRBD2 (6 bases). Per the germline V gene, CDR1 is SGHTA and CDR2 is FQGNSA. There are 16 residues in the CDR3. V was pared by 4 bases and J by 9 bases, with 22 bases between.

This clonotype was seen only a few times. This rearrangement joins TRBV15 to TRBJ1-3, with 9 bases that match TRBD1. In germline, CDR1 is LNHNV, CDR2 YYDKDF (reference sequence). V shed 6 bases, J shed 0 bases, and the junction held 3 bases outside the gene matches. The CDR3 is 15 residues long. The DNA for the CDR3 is TGTGCCACCAGGACGGACAGGGGCTCTGGAAACACCATATATTTT. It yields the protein CATRTDRGSGNTIYF.

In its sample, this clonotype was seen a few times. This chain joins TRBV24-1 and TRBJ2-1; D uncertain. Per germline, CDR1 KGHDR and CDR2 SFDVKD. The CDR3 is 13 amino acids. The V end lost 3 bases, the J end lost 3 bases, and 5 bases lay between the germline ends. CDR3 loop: CATSDRLYNEQFF. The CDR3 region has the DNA TGTGCCACCAGTGATCGTCTCTACAATGAGCAGTTCTTC.

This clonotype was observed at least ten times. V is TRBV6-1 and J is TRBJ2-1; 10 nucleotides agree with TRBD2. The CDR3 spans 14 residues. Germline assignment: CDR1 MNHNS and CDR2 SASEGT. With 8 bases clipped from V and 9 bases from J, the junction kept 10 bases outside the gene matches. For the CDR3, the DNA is TGTGCCAGCCGGCAAGCGGGGGGGTCTGGTGAGCAGTTCTTC. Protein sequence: CASRQAGGSGEQFF.

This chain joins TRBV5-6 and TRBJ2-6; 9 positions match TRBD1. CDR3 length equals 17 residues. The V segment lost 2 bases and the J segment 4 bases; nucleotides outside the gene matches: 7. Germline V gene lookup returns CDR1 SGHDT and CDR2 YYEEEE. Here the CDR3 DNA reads TGTGCCAGCAGCTTCGGACAGGGGCTGTCCGGGGCCAACGTCCTGACTTTC. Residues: CASSFGQGLSGANVLTF. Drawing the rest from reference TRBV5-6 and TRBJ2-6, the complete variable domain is DAGVTQSPTHLIKTRGQQVTLRCSPKSGHDTVSWYQQALGQGPQFIFQYYEEEERQRGNFPDRFSGHQFPNYSSELNVNALLLGDSALYLCASSFGQGLSGANVLTFGAGSRLTVL.

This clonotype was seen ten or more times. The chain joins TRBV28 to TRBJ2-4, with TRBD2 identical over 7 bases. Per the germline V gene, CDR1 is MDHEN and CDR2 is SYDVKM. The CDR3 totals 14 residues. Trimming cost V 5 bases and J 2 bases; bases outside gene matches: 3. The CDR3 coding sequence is TGTGCCAGCAGTCTCGGGGGGTCCAAAAACATTCAGTACTTC. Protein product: CASSLGGSKNIQYF.

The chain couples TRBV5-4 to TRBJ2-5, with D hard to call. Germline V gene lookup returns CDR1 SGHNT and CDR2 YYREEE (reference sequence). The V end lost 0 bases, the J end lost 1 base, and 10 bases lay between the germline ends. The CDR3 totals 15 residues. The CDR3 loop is CASSLAVGTQETQYF. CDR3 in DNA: TGTGCCAGCAGCTTGGCCGTCGGTACCCAAGAGACCCAGTACTTC.

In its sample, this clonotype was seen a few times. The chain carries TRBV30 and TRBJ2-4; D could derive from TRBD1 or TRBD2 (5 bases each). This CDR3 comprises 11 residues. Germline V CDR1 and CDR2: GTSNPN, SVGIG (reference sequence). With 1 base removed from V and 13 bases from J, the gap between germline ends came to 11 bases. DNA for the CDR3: TGTGCCTGGAGTGACCCGGGACGGCAGTACTTC. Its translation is CAWSDPGRQYF.

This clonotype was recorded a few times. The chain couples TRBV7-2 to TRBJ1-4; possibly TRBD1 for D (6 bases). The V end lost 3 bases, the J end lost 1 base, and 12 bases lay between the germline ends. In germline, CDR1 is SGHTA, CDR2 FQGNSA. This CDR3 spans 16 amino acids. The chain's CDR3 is CASSLTYRVTNEKLFF. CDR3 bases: TGTGCCAGCAGCTTGACCTACAGGGTAACTAATGAAAAACTGTTTTTT.

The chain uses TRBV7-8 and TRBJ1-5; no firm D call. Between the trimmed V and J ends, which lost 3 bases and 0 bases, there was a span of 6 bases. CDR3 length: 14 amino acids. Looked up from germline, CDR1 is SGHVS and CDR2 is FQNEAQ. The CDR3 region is CASSFASSNQPQHF. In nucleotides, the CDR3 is TGTGCCAGCAGCTTTGCGTCTAGCAATCAGCCCCAGCATTTT.

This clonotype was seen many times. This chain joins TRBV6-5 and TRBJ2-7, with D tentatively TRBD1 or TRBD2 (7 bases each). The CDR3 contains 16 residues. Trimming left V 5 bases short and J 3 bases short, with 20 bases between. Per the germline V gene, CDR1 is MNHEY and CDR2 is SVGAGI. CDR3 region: CASSPQGGGRLYEQYF. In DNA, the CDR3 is TGTGCCAGCAGTCCCCAGGGGGGGGGCCGCCTCTACGAGCAGTACTTC.

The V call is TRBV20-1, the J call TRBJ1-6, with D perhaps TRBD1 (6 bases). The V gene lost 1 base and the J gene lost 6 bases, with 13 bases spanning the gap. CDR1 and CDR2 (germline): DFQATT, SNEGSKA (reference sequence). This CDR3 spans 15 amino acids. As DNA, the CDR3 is TGCAGTGCTAGAGTCCGACAGGCTGGTAATTCACCCCTCCACTTT. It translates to CSARVRQAGNSPLHF.

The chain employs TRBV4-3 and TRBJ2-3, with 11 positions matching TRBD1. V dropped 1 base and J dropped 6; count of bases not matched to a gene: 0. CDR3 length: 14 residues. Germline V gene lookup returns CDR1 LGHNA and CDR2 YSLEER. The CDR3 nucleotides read TGCGCCAGCAGCCAAGGGACAGGGGGCGATACGCAGTATTTT. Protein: CASSQGTGGDTQYF.

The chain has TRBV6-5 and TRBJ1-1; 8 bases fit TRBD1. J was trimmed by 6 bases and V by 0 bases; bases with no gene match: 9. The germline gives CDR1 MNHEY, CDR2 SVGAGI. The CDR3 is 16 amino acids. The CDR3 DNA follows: TGTGCCAGCAGTTACTCGACAGGGGCCGCCCTATCTGAAGCTTTCTTT. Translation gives CASSYSTGAALSEAFF.

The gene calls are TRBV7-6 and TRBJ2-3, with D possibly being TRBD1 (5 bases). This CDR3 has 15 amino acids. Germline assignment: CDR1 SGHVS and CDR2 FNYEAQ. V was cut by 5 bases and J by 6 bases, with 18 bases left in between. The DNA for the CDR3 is TGTGCCAGCAGCCCCAGGGAATCCCCGGCGGATACGCAGTATTTT. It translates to CASSPRESPADTQYF.

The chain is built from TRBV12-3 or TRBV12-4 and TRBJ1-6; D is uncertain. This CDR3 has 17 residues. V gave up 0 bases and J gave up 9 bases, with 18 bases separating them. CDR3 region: CASSLAQSGKLFSPLHF. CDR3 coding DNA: TGTGCCAGCAGTTTAGCGCAGTCAGGAAAGTTGTTTTCACCCCTCCACTTT.

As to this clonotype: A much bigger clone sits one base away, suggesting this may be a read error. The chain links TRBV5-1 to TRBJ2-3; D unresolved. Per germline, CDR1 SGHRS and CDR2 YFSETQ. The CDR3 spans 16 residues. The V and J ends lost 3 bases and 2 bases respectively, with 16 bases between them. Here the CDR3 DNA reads TGCGCCAGCAGCTACACTCAAGGGCCAGTCACAGATACGCAGTATTTT. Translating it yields CASSYTQGPVTDTQYF.

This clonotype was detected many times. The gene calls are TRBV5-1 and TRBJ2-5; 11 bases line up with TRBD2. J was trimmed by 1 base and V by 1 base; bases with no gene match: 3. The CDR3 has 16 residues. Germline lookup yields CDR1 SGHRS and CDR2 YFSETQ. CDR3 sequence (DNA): TGCGCCAGCAGCTTGTTTCTAGCGGGGGGCCAAGAGACCCAGTACTTC. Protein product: CASSLFLAGGQETQYF.

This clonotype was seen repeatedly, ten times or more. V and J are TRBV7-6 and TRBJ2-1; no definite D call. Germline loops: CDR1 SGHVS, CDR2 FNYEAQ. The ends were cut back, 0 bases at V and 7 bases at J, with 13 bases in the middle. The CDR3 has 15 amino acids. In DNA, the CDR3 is TGTGCCAGCAGCTTAGCGCCCGATCCTATAAATGAGCAGTTCTTC. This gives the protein CASSLAPDPINEQFF. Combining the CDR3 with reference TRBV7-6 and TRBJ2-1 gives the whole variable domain GAGVSQSPRYKVTKRGQDVALRCDPISGHVSLYWYRQALGQGPEFLTYFNYEAQQDKSGLPNDRFSAERPEGSISTLTIQRTEQRDSAMYRCASSLAPDPINEQFFGPGTRLTVL.

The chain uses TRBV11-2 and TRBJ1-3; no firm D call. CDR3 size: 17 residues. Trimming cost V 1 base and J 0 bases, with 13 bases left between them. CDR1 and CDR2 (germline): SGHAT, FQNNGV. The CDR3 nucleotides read TGTGCCAGCAGCTTAGTCGGTAGGCAGAGCTCTGGAAACACCATATATTTT. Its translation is CASSLVGRQSSGNTIYF.

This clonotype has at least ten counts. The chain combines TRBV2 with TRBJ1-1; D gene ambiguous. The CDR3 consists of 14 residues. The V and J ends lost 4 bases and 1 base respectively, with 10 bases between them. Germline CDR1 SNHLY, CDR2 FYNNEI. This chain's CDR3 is CASSGITANTEAFF. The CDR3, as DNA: TGTGCCAGCAGTGGAATTACTGCGAACACTGAAGCTTTCTTT. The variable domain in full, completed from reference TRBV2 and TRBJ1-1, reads EPEVTQTPSHQVTQMGQEVILRCVPISNHLYFYWYRQILGQKVEFLVSFYNNEISEKSEIFDDQFSVERPDGSNFTLKIRSTKLEDSAMYFCASSGITANTEAFFGQGTRLTVV.

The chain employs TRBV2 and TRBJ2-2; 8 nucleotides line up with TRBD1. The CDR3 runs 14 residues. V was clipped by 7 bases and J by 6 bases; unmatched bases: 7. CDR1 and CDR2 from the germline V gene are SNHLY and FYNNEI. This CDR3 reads CASKGQGASGELFF. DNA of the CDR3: TGTGCCAGCAAGGGTCAGGGGGCCTCCGGGGAGCTGTTTTTT.

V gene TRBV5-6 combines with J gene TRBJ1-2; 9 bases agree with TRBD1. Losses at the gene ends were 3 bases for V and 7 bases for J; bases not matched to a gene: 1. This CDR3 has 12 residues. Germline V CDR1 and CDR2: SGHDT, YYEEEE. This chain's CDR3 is CASSWGQGGYTF. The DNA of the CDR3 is TGTGCCAGCAGCTGGGGACAGGGTGGCTACACCTTC.